The present T cell receptor (beta chain) was sequenced within a study of response to subunit inactivated influenza vaccine. TCRdb fed the RT-PCR reads into MiXCR, producing one record per CDR3 protein. Of 610,000 or so distinct CDR3 sequences listed, approximately 14% are singletons. This clonotype appeared a few times. V was trimmed by 5 bases and J by 6 bases, leaving 7 bases between them. The CDR3 is 12 residues long. The TCR sequence derives from a man in his fifties or sixties who received an inactivated influenza vaccine. This material consisted of PBMCs from blood, taken 11 to 12 days after vaccination. V and J are TRBV12-3 or TRBV12-4 and TRBJ2-2, with D unclear. CDR3 protein: CASSRYPGELFF. CDR3 coding DNA: TGTGCCAGCAGTCGCTACCCCGGGGAGCTGTTTTTT.